These T cell receptor beta chains were read from a single sample in a study of shared clonotypes between healthy human individuals. Sequenced by immunoSEQ multiplex PCR; TCRdb stores in-frame clones only, minus some. The sample carries roughly 110,000 clones, under 70% recorded once. Specimen: memory CD8+ T cells sorted from blood. The receptor source for this set is a woman aged 25 to 45 in good health. Both conserved end residues are part of each CDR3. Each record gives: clone size, J gene, D gene, V gene, CDR3 protein, CDR3 DNA. A D gene is named only where the DNA matches it firmly. The listing skips clone size in some rows; elsewhere it reads once, few, many or a size class.

few | TRBJ2-7 | TRBD1 | TRBV16 | CASSLGTGTYEQYF | TGTGCCAGCAGCCTCGGGACAGGGACCTACGAGCAGTACTTC
many | TRBJ1-2 | TRBD1 | TRBV28 | CASIQDRVDLFDGYTF | TGTGCCAGCATTCAGGACAGGGTGGATTTATTTGATGGCTACACCTTC
NA | TRBJ1-1 | NA | TRBV11-2 | CASSYAEGMNTEAFF | TGTGCCAGCAGCTATGCCGAAGGCATGAACACTGAAGCTTTCTTT
once | TRBJ1-1 | NA | TRBV2 | CASILGPPKAFF | TGTGCCAGCATATTAGGGCCGCCTAAAGCTTTCTTT
NA | TRBJ1-4 | NA | TRBV11-2 | CASSLFGGGEKLFF | TGTGCCAGCAGCTTATTCGGGGGTGGTGAAAAACTGTTTTTT
NA | TRBJ2-2 | NA | TRBV6-4 | CASSDSKPSGELFF | TGTGCCAGCAGTGACTCTAAGCCCTCCGGGGAGCTGTTTTTT
NA | TRBJ2-7 | TRBD2 | TRBV30 | CACVTSGRRTGYEQYF | TGTGCCTGTGTTACTAGCGGGAGGCGAACAGGGTACGAGCAGTACTTC
NA | TRBJ2-2 | TRBD2 | TRBV6-5 | CASSYVAGGTGELFF | TGTGCCAGCAGTTACGTGGCGGGGGGCACCGGGGAGCTGTTTTTT
NA | TRBJ2-7 | NA | TRBV5-1 | CASSLNRALEQYF | TGCGCCAGCAGCTTGAATCGGGCCTTGGAGCAGTACTTC
once | TRBJ2-1 | NA | TRBV5-6 | CASSLEGNNEQFF | TGTGCCAGCAGCTTGGAGGGAAACAATGAGCAGTTCTTC
NA | TRBJ2-1 | NA | TRBV7-8 | CASSLDPQVLYNEQFF | TGTGCCAGCAGCTTAGATCCACAGGTCCTCTACAATGAGCAGTTCTTC
NA | TRBJ2-7 | NA | TRBV13 | CASSLEGGNFEQYF | TGTGCCAGCAGCCTAGAAGGGGGGAACTTCGAGCAGTACTTC
NA | TRBJ1-2 | NA | TRBV30 | CAWLDGGEWSRSYTF | TGTGCCTGGCTGGATGGAGGGGAATGGAGTAGGAGCTACACCTTC
NA | TRBJ2-7 | TRBD2 | TRBV5-4 | CASSLGGDGTYEQYF | TGTGCCAGCAGCCTGGGGGGGGACGGGACCTACGAGCAGTACTTC
few | TRBJ1-1 | NA | TRBV7-2 | CASSVQSDTEAFF | TGTGCCAGCAGCGTGCAGTCGGACACTGAAGCTTTCTTT
few | TRBJ1-6 | NA | TRBV19 | CATGGSGSPLHF | TGTGCCACGGGAGGGAGTGGGTCACCCCTCCACTTT
NA | TRBJ2-1 | TRBD1 | TRBV28 | CASSFVTGVNRFF | TGTGCCAGCAGTTTTGTGACAGGGGTAAATCGGTTCTTC
NA | TRBJ2-2 | NA | TRBV9 | CASSSRGTTNTGELFF | TGTGCCAGCAGCTCGAGAGGGACAACGAACACCGGGGAGCTGTTTTTT
NA | TRBJ2-7 | TRBD2 | TRBV13 | CASSLGLAGYYEQYF | TGTGCCAGCAGCTTGGGGCTAGCGGGGTATTACGAGCAGTACTTC
NA | TRBJ2-7 | TRBD2 | TRBV4-2 | CASSQGGRLAGPLEQYF | TGTGCCAGCAGCCAAGGAGGAAGACTAGCGGGGCCCCTGGAGCAGTACTTC
few | TRBJ1-1 | NA | TRBV29-1 | CSVDTEAFF | TGCAGCGTTGACACTGAAGCTTTCTTT
NA | TRBJ2-2 | NA | TRBV10-3 | CAISDQTGIGELFF | TGTGCCATCAGTGACCAGACGGGTATCGGGGAGCTGTTTTTT
NA | TRBJ1-1 | NA | TRBV5-1 | CASSWKGRVTEAFF | TGCGCCAGCAGCTGGAAGGGTCGCGTGACTGAAGCTTTCTTT
NA | TRBJ2-3 | NA | TRBV5-1 | CASSLRAESTDTQYF | TGCGCCAGCAGCTTGCGCGCAGAGAGCACAGATACGCAGTATTTT
NA | TRBJ2-7 | NA | TRBV21-1 | CAAHYEQYF | TGTGCCGCCCACTACGAGCAGTACTTC
NA | TRBJ2-2 | TRBD2 | TRBV10-3 | CAIRGLAGANTGELFF | TGTGCCATCCGTGGACTAGCGGGAGCGAACACCGGGGAGCTGTTTTTT
NA | TRBJ2-1 | NA | TRBV7-9 | CASSLTNNEQFF | TGTGCCAGCAGTCTCACGAACAATGAGCAGTTCTTC
NA | TRBJ1-2 | TRBD1 | TRBV5-6 | CASSQTGEHGYTF | TGTGCCAGCAGCCAGACAGGGGAGCACGGCTACACCTTC
NA | TRBJ2-7 | TRBD1 | TRBV5-1 | CASSLWDRRYEQYF | TGCGCCAGCAGCTTGTGGGACAGACGGTACGAGCAGTACTTC
once | TRBJ2-3 | NA | TRBV28 | CASSLSTDTQYF | TGTGCCAGCAGTTTGAGTACAGATACGCAGTATTTT
NA | TRBJ2-5 | NA | TRBV25-1 | CASSESGGPQAEQYF | TGTGCCAGCAGTGAGAGTGGTGGTCCCCAGGCGGAGCAGTACTTC
NA | TRBJ2-1 | TRBD2 | TRBV11-2 | CASSLNPLADNEQFF | TGTGCCAGCAGCTTAAACCCTCTAGCGGACAATGAGCAGTTCTTC
NA | TRBJ2-7 | NA | TRBV21-1 | CASSFFGGLGYEQYF | TGTGCCAGCAGCTTTTTCGGGGGGCTGGGATACGAGCAGTACTTC
once | TRBJ2-3 | NA | TRBV25-1 | CASSEGVRVDTDTQYF | TGTGCCAGCAGTGAAGGAGTTAGGGTCGACACAGATACGCAGTATTTT
NA | TRBJ1-2 | NA | TRBV1 | CTSSQRNAWGSANYGYTF | TGCACCAGCAGCCAACGAAATGCATGGGGAAGTGCTAACTATGGCTACACCTTC
NA | TRBJ2-5 | TRBD2 | TRBV7-9 | CASSLIAGVRETQYF | TGTGCCAGCAGCTTAATAGCGGGAGTTCGAGAGACCCAGTACTTC
NA | TRBJ2-7 | TRBD2 | TRBV18 | CASSPPGLAGAFHEQYF | TGTGCCAGCTCACCACCGGGACTAGCGGGAGCGTTCCACGAGCAGTACTTC
NA | TRBJ2-7 | NA | TRBV5-2 | CASSLEGGGTYEQYF | TGTGCCAGCAGCTTAGAAGGCGGAGGGACCTACGAGCAGTACTTC
few | TRBJ1-5 | NA | TRBV27 | CASSLVGRQPQHF | TGTGCCAGCAGTTTAGTAGGGAGGCAGCCCCAGCATTTT
many | TRBJ1-1 | NA | TRBV29-1 | CSVEQGNTEAFF | TGCAGCGTTGAACAGGGAAACACTGAAGCTTTCTTT
NA | TRBJ1-5 | NA | TRBV19 | CASSIWGTSNQPQHF | TGTGCCAGTAGTATTTGGGGGACGAGCAATCAGCCCCAGCATTTT
NA | TRBJ2-1 | NA | TRBV15 | CATSREAGLPSTEQFF | TGTGCCACCAGCAGAGAGGCGGGACTCCCTAGCACTGAGCAGTTCTTC
NA | TRBJ2-7 | NA | TRBV19 | CASSIGSRGYEQYF | TGTGCCAGTAGTATAGGTAGCAGGGGCTACGAGCAGTACTTC
NA | TRBJ2-5 | NA | TRBV28 | CASSFPSDGETQYF | TGTGCCAGCAGTTTCCCTAGCGACGGAGAGACCCAGTACTTC
NA | TRBJ2-3 | TRBD2 | TRBV7-8 | CASSLERRPGLPDTQYF | TGTGCCAGCAGCTTAGAACGTAGGCCGGGACTACCAGATACGCAGTATTTT
NA | TRBJ2-1 | NA | TRBV21-1 | CASSKPRPTNDGRPKNNEQFF | TGTGCCAGCAGCAAACCACGACCAACAAATGACGGGAGGCCCAAAAACAATGAGCAGTTCTTC
few | TRBJ1-1 | TRBD1 | TRBV11-1 | CASSRTGGSEAFF | TGTGCCAGCAGCCGTACAGGGGGCTCTGAAGCTTTCTTT
NA | TRBJ1-2 | NA | TRBV13 | CASSPGEGGYTF | TGTGCCAGCAGCCCAGGGGAGGGTGGCTACACCTTC